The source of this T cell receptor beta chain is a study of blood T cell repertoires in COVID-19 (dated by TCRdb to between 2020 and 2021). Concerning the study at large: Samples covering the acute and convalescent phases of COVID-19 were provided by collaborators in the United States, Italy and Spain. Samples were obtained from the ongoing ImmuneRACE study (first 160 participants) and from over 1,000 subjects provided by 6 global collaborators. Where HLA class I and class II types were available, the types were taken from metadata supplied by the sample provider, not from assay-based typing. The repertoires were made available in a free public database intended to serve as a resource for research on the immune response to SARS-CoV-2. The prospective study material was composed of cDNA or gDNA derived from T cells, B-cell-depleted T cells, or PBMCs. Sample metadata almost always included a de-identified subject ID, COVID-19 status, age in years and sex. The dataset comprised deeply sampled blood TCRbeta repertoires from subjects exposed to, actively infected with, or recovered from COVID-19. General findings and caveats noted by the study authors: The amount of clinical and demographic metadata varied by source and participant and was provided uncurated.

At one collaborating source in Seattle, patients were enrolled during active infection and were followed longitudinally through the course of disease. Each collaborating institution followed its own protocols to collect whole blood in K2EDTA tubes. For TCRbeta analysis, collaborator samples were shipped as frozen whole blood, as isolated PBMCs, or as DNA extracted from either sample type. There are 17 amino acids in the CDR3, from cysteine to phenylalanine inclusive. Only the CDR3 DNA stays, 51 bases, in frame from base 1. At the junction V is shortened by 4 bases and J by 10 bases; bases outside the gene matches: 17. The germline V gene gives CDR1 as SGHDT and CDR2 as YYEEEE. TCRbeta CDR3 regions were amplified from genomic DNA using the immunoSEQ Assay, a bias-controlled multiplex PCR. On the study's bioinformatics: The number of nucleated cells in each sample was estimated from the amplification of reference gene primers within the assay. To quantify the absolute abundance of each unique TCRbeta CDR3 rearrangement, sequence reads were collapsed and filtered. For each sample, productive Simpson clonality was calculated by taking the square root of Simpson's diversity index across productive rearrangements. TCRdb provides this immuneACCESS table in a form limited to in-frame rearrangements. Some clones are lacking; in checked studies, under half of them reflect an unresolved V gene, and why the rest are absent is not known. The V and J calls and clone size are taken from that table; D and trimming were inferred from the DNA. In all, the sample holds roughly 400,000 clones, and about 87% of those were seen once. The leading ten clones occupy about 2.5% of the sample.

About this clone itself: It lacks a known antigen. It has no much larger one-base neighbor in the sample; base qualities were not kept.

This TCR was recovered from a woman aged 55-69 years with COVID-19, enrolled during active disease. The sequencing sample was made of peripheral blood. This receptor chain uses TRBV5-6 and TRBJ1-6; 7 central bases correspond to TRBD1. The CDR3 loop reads CASSGRQGYKVVSPLHF. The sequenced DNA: TGTGCCAGCAGCGGACGACAGGGCTACAAAGTAGTGTCACCCCTCCACTTT.